Ten or more counts support the clone carrying this T cell receptor (beta chain). What it recognizes is unknown. The entry originates in a study of glioma-infiltrating T cells. Regarding the study as a whole: Tissue-blood divergence was below expectation in non-neoplastic patients, above in gliomas.

Germline V gene data show CDR1 as SGHDN and CDR2 as FVKESK. V gave up 0 bases and J gave up 2 bases, with 5 bases separating them. CDR3 length: 14 residues. Using RNA template, CDR3s of TCR alpha and beta were amplified with iRepertoire arm-PCR. Tissue mRNA or PBMC total RNA, about 85-400 ng, went into one-step reverse transcription and amplification. TCRdb redid the calling of the multiplex PCR reads with MiXCR, one entry per CDR3 protein. The sample lists about 210,000 distinct CDR3 sequences, over 30% occurring once. The sequencing sample was made of glioma tissue, nonneoplastic brain tissue, or PBMCs (not recorded which). The receptor was isolated from a human donor with low-grade glioma or glioblastoma, undergoing nonglioma brain surgery, or in good health (not recorded which). This rearrangement joins TRBV14 to TRBJ2-1, with D possibly TRBD2 on 5 matching bases. Here the CDR3 reads CASSQELAYNEQFF. The CDR3 coding sequence is TGTGCCAGCAGCCAAGAACTAGCCTACAATGAGCAGTTCTTC.